The 30 T cell receptor beta chains below were found in one sample sequenced in a study of blood T cell repertoires in COVID-19. Using immunoSEQ multiplex PCR, the repertoire was profiled, and TCRdb retains in-frame clones only, with some absent. The repertoire holds tens of thousands of clones, with 86% as singletons. The sequenced sample consisted of peripheral blood. Receptors were obtained from a man aged 70-80 years with acute or convalescent COVID-19.

The V and J genes are TRBV7-2 and TRBJ1-3; 7 nucleotides agree with TRBD1. The CDR3 totals 15 residues. Germline values: CDR1 SGHTA, CDR2 FQGNSA. With V trimmed by 5 bases and J by 0 bases, 4 bases remained unmatched. CDR3 coding DNA: TGTGCCAGCAGCCCGACAGGGACCTCTGGAAACACCATATATTTT. Protein product: CASSPTGTSGNTIYF.

The V call is TRBV7-8, the J call TRBJ2-3; D not resolved. CDR1 and CDR2 from the germline V gene are SGHVS and FQNEAQ. Trimming took 2 bases from V and 1 from J, leaving 4 bases between them. CDR3 length equals 13 residues. The CDR3 here is CASSLPGTDTQYF. The DNA for the CDR3 is TGTGCCAGCAGCTTACCCGGCACAGATACGCAGTATTTT.

CDR3 region: CASRRGAEQETQYF. CDR3 nucleotides: TGCGCCAGCAGACGGGGGGCCGAACAAGAGACCCAGTACTTC. V is TRBV5-1 and J is TRBJ2-5, with D maybe TRBD2 (7 bases). This CDR3 is built from 14 residues. With 5 bases removed from V and 2 bases from J, the gap between germline ends came to 13 bases. Germline V gene data show CDR1 as SGHRS and CDR2 as YFSETQ.

CDR3 bases: TGTGCCATCAGTGAGACTAGCGGAGCGGGGGAGACCCAGTACTTC. Amino acid sequence: CAISETSGAGETQYF. This chain joins TRBV10-3 and TRBJ2-5, with 8 bases that match TRBD2. This CDR3 is 15 amino acids long. With V trimmed by 2 bases and J by 5 bases, 7 bases remained unmatched. Germline values: CDR1 ENHRY, CDR2 SYGVKD.

This rearrangement joins TRBV5-1 to TRBJ1-6; perhaps TRBD1 as D (5 bases). Germline V lookup: CDR1 SGHRS, CDR2 YFSETQ. The CDR3 is made up of 15 amino acids. With 5 bases removed from V and 6 bases from J, the gap between germline ends came to 15 bases. In DNA form, the CDR3 reads TGCGCCAGCAGGCCGGCAGGGATAACTAATTCACCCCTCCACTTT. This encodes CASRPAGITNSPLHF.

The chain carries TRBV5-4 and TRBJ1-5, with 9 bases identical to TRBD1. This CDR3 is 15 amino acids long. Per germline, CDR1 SGHNT and CDR2 YYREEE (reference sequence). V shed 4 bases, J shed 3 bases, and the junction held 5 bases outside the gene matches. The DNA for the CDR3 is TGTGCCAGCAGCGCCGGGACAGGGTACAATCAGCCCCAGCATTTT. The encoded protein is CASSAGTGYNQPQHF.

This chain connects TRBV7-6 to TRBJ2-7; possibly TRBD1 for D (6 bases). Germline V gene data show CDR1 as SGHVS and CDR2 as FNYEAQ. Trimming pared 5 bases from V and 4 bases from J, leaving 21 bases between. The length of the CDR3 is 16 residues. The CDR3 reads CASSPFGSGGAYEQYF. In DNA, the CDR3 is TGTGCCAGCAGCCCCTTCGGTTCTGGGGGCGCTTACGAGCAGTACTTC.

This clone was found once. V gene TRBV10-3 combines with J gene TRBJ2-3; TRBD2 matches at 8 bases. The germline V gene encodes CDR1 ENHRY and CDR2 SYGVKD. The length of the CDR3 is 14 residues. The trim removed 5 bases at V and 4 bases at J, leaving 5 bases unmatched. The CDR3 nucleotides read TGTGCCATCAGTAGCGGGAGAATGGCAGATACGCAGTATTTT. This translates into CAISSGRMADTQYF.

The chain has TRBV27 and TRBJ2-1, with 8 bases fitting TRBD2. J lost 5 bases, V lost 10 bases, and 13 bases had no gene match. There are 15 residues in the CDR3. CDR1 is MNHEY and CDR2 is SMNVEV in the germline V gene (reference sequence). The CDR3 loop is CATKATRGGDNEQFF. CDR3 in DNA: TGTGCCACCAAAGCGACTCGGGGGGGGGACAATGAGCAGTTCTTC.

J is TRBJ1-2 and V is TRBV10-2, with a possible D match to TRBD1 (5 bases). Germline V gives CDR1 WSHSY, CDR2 SAAADI. V lost 7 bases to trimming and J lost 4 bases, with 13 bases between them. This CDR3 spans 13 amino acids. The CDR3 coding sequence is TGCGCCAGCAAACGTGGGGGGACCTATGGCTACACCTTC. Protein sequence: CASKRGGTYGYTF.

This chain joins TRBV6-1 and TRBJ1-5; D ambiguous. The V gene lost 5 bases and the J gene lost 6 bases, with 14 bases spanning the gap. CDR1 and CDR2 from the germline V gene are MNHNS and SASEGT. This CDR3 region has 14 residues. The CDR3 loop is CASSTGARSQPQHF. In DNA, the CDR3 is TGTGCCAGCAGTACCGGCGCAAGGAGTCAGCCCCAGCATTTT.

This chain connects TRBV5-4 to TRBJ1-6, with 7 nucleotides matching TRBD1. Unmatched junction bases numbered 5, after V lost 5 bases and J lost 6 bases. The CDR3 spans 14 residues. CDR1 and CDR2 from the germline V gene are SGHNT and YYREEE (reference sequence). CDR3: CASRQGDVNSPLHF. The CDR3 DNA reads as TGTGCCAGCAGGCAGGGGGACGTTAATTCACCCCTCCACTTT.

The chain joins TRBV30 to TRBJ2-1; 12 bases agree with TRBD2. Germline V gene sequence: CDR1 GTSNPN, CDR2 SVGIG (reference sequence). This CDR3 is 15 amino acids long. With V trimmed by 3 bases and J by 8 bases, 8 bases remained unmatched. DNA of the CDR3: TGTGCCTGGAGCGTCCGACTAGCGGGAGTGGATGAGCAGTTCTTC. Protein sequence: CAWSVRLAGVDEQFF.

This clone has ten or more counts. This sequence joins TRBV6-5 and TRBJ1-3; D gene ambiguous. CDR3 length: 13 amino acids. Trimming took off 5 bases at V and 3 bases at J, with 8 bases between the two ends. The germline gives CDR1 MNHEY, CDR2 SVGAGI. The CDR3 DNA follows: TGTGCCAGCAGTCAACGGGATGGAAACACCATATATTTT. Residues: CASSQRDGNTIYF.

CDR3 coding DNA: TGTGCCAGCAGCAAGGACAGGCACAATGAGCAGTTCTTC. Translation gives CASSKDRHNEQFF. The J gene is TRBJ2-1, the V gene TRBV5-8; 7 nucleotides match TRBD1. With V trimmed by 4 bases and J by 5 bases, 3 bases remained unmatched. The CDR3 sequence is 13 residues long. CDR1 is SGHTS, CDR2 YDEGEE, per germline.

The chain employs TRBV7-9 and TRBJ2-1; D is unresolved. The CDR3 loop spans 15 amino acids. Germline V gene lookup returns CDR1 SEHNR and CDR2 FQNEAQ (reference sequence). Trimming removed 2 bases at V and 0 bases at J, with 8 bases between. As DNA, the CDR3 is TGTGCCAGCAGCTTATCTAGTCGCTCCTACAATGAGCAGTTCTTC. Amino acids: CASSLSSRSYNEQFF.

The count of this clone is one. This CDR3 reads CASSLIGANTEAFF. CDR3 sequence (DNA): TGTGCCAGCAGTTTAATAGGGGCGAACACTGAAGCTTTCTTT. The chain is built from TRBV28 and TRBJ1-1; tentatively, D is TRBD1 (5 bases). The V end was cut by 2 bases, the J end by 1 base, with 8 bases between. The CDR3 is 14 residues long. Per the germline V gene, CDR1 is MDHEN and CDR2 is SYDVKM. The variable domain in full, with the rest retrieved from reference TRBV28 and TRBJ1-1, is DVKVTQSSRYLVKRTGEKVFLECVQDMDHENMFWYRQDPGLGLRLIYFSYDVKMKEKGDIPEGYSVSREKKERFSLILESASTNQTSMYLCASSLIGANTEAFFGQGTRLTVV.

J is TRBJ1-2 and V is TRBV5-6, with 10 bases that match TRBD1. The V segment lost 4 bases and the J segment 4 bases; nucleotides outside the gene matches: 7. This CDR3 has 15 residues. Looked up from germline, CDR1 is SGHDT and CDR2 is YYEEEE. The CDR3: CASSAPGQGTYGYTF. CDR3 DNA sequence: TGTGCCAGCAGCGCTCCGGGACAGGGGACCTATGGCTACACCTTC.

This clone has only one observation. The chain joins TRBV18 to TRBJ1-6; TRBD1 matches at 8 bases. The trim removed 5 bases at V and 5 bases at J, leaving 5 bases unmatched. Looked up from germline, CDR1 is KGHSH and CDR2 is LQKENI. The CDR3 covers 15 residues. The CDR3, as DNA: TGTGCCAGCTCAGGAATGACAGGGGATAATTCACCCCTCCACTTT. Protein: CASSGMTGDNSPLHF.

The CDR3 protein is CASSLVSKTGNTIYF. The DNA of the CDR3 is TGTGCCAGCAGCTTAGTAAGCAAGACTGGAAACACCATATATTTT. V gene TRBV11-2 combines with J gene TRBJ1-3, with no clear D. V lost 1 base to trimming and J lost 2 bases, with 9 bases between them. Germline V lookup: CDR1 SGHAT, CDR2 FQNNGV. The CDR3 loop spans 15 amino acids.

This chain connects TRBV5-4 to TRBJ2-3; 9 bases map to TRBD2. Trimming took 3 bases from V and 4 from J; bases not matched to a gene: 6. From germline, CDR1 is SGHNT and CDR2 YYREEE (reference sequence). The CDR3 is 15 amino acids. The CDR3 coding sequence is TGTGCCAGCAGCTCGGCGGGGGGGAGAGCAGATACGCAGTATTTT. Translating gives CASSSAGGRADTQYF.

V is TRBV18 and J is TRBJ2-2, with 8 bases lining up with TRBD1. Germline loops: CDR1 KGHSH, CDR2 LQKENI. V shed 6 bases, J shed 7 bases, and the junction held 13 bases outside the gene matches. CDR3 length equals 16 residues. In nucleotides, the CDR3 is TGTGCCAGCTCCACCCAGGGGCCAGGGGGCGACGGGGAGCTGTTTTTT. Translated: CASSTQGPGGDGELFF.

The gene calls are TRBV7-2 and TRBJ1-5, with D maybe TRBD1 (6 bases). V shed 5 bases and J shed 3 bases, with 14 bases lying between them. CDR3 length equals 15 residues. Looked up from germline, CDR1 is SGHTA and CDR2 is FQGNSA. CDR3 region: CASSPRGGDNQPQHF. CDR3 in DNA: TGTGCCAGCAGCCCCCGAGGGGGAGACAATCAGCCCCAGCATTTT.

V is TRBV7-2 and J is TRBJ2-3, with 15 bases lining up with TRBD2. With 5 bases clipped from V and 5 bases from J, the junction kept 8 bases outside the gene matches. Germline V CDR1 and CDR2: SGHTA, FQGNSA. This CDR3 is 17 amino acids long. The CDR3 is CASSAGLAGGGGDTQYF. CDR3 DNA: TGTGCCAGCAGCGCGGGACTAGCGGGAGGAGGGGGAGATACGCAGTATTTT.

This chain's CDR3 is CASSPGTGLNEQYF. The CDR3 DNA is TGCGCCAGCAGTCCCGGGACAGGACTGAACGAGCAGTACTTC. The V gene is TRBV5-1, the J gene TRBJ2-7, with 8 nucleotides matching TRBD1. The germline V gene encodes CDR1 SGHRS and CDR2 YFSETQ. The CDR3 totals 14 residues. Trimming removed 5 bases from V and 5 bases from J; junction bases left unmatched: 9.

This rearrangement joins TRBV27 to TRBJ2-1, with D possibly matching TRBD2 (6 bases). Germline V gene data show CDR1 as MNHEY and CDR2 as SMNVEV (reference sequence). Trimming stripped 5 bases from V and 0 bases from J, with 17 bases between. The CDR3 contains 17 residues. In nucleotides, the CDR3 is TGTGCCAGCAGTCCCCGGGACCGGGGGAGCTCCTACAATGAGCAGTTCTTC. Translating it yields CASSPRDRGSSYNEQFF.

The chain uses TRBV11-3 and TRBJ2-7; D is possibly TRBD1 (5 bases). Per germline, CDR1 SGHNT and CDR2 YENEEA. Trimming took 4 bases from V and 6 from J, leaving 16 bases between them. CDR3 length: 14 residues. The CDR3 region is CASSSRQKWVEQYV. CDR3 sequence (DNA): TGTGCCAGCAGCTCCCGACAGAAGTGGGTCGAGCAGTACGTC.

V usage is TRBV5-4 and J usage is TRBJ1-2; 9 bases are a match to TRBD1. CDR3 size: 16 residues. V trimming: 1 base; J trimming: 4 bases; junction bases outside the gene matches: 8. CDR1 is SGHNT, CDR2 YYREEE, per germline (reference sequence). The CDR3 is CASSLSGQGDTYGYTF. In DNA form, the CDR3 reads TGTGCCAGCAGCTTGTCGGGACAGGGAGATACCTATGGCTACACCTTC.

This clone was picked up a small number of times. The rearrangement links TRBV7-2 to TRBJ1-2; 11 bases match TRBD1. The germline V gene encodes CDR1 SGHTA and CDR2 FQGNSA. This CDR3 region has 15 residues. V lost 5 bases and J lost 4; bases outside the gene matches: 6. In DNA form, the CDR3 reads TGTGCCAGCAGCCCCTGGACAGGGGGCGTCTATGGCTACACCTTC. Encoded protein: CASSPWTGGVYGYTF.

The gene calls are TRBV3-1 (or the pseudogene TRBV3-2) and TRBJ1-1, with D possibly matching TRBD1 (5 bases). This CDR3 comprises 14 residues. With 0 bases removed from V and 1 base from J, the gap between germline ends came to 6 bases. Germline V CDR1 and CDR2: LGHDT, YNNKEL (reference sequence). The CDR3 nucleotides are TGTGCCAGCAGCCAAGACGACAGGAACACTGAAGCTTTCTTT. Its protein product is CASSQDDRNTEAFF.